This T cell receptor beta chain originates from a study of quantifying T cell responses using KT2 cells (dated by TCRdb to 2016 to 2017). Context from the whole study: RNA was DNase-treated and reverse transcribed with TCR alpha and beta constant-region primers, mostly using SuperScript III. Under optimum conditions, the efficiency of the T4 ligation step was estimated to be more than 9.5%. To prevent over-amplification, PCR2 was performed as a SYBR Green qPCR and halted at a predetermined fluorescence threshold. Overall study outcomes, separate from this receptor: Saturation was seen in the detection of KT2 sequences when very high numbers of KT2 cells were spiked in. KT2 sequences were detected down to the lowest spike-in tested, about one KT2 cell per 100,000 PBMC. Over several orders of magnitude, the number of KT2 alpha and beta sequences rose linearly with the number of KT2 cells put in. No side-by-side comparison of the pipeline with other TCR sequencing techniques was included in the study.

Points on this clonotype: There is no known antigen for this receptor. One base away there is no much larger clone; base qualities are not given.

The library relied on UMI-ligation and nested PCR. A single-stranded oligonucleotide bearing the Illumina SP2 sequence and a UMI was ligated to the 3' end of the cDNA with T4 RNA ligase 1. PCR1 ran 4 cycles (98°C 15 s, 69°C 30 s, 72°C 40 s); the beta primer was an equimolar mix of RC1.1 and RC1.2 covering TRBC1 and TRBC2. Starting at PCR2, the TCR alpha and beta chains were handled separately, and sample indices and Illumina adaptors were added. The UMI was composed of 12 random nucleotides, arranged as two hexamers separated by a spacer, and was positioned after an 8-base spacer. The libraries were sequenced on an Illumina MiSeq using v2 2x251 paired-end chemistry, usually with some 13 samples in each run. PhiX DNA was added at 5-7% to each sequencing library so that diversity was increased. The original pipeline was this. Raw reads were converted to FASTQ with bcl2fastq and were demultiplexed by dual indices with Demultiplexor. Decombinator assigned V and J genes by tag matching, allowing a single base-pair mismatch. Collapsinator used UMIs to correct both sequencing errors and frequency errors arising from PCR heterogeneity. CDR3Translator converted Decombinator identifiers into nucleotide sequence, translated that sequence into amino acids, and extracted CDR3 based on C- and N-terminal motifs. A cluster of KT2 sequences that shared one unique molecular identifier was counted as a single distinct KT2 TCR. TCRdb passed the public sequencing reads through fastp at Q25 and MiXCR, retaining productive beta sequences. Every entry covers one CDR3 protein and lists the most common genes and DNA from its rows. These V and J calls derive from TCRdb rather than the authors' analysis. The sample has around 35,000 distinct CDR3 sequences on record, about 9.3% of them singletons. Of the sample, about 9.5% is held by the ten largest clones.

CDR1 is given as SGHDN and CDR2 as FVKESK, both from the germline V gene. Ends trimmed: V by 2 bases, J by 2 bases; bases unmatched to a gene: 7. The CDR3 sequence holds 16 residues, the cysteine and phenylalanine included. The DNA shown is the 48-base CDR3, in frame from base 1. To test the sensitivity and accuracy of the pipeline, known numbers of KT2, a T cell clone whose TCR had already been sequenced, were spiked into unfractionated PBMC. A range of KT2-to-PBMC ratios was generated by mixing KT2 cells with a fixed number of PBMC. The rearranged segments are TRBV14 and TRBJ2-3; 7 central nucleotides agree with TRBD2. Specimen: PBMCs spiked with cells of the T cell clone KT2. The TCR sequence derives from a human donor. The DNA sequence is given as TGTGCCAGCAGCCAAATCGGCGGGACTAACACAGATACGCAGTATTTT. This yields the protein CASSQIGGTNTDTQYF.